The 10 T cell receptor beta chains in this list originate from one sample, sequenced in a study of cytotoxic CD8 clonotypes in ibrutinib-treated CLL. Clones were read by immunoSEQ multiplex PCR, and TCRdb kept only the in-frame ones, dropping some. The sample holds over 45,000 clones, 50% to 70% seen once. Sample: PBMCs, taken after 24 months of ibrutinib treatment. The receptors stem from a human donor with chronic lymphocytic leukemia.

This clone was observed a few times. The V call is TRBV19, the J call TRBJ1-5; 7 nucleotides agree with TRBD1. The germline gives CDR1 LNHDA, CDR2 SQIVND (reference sequence). The CDR3 has 14 residues. After removal of 7 bases from V and 3 bases from J, the junction contained 6 bases not matched to a gene. CDR3 region: CASIGQAYNQPQHF. In DNA, the CDR3 is TGTGCCAGTATAGGACAGGCCTACAATCAGCCCCAGCATTTT.

This rearrangement joins TRBV11-2 to TRBJ2-1; 7 nucleotides agree with TRBD2. CDR1 is SGHAT and CDR2 is FQNNGV in the germline V gene. V dropped 5 bases and J dropped 2; count of bases not matched to a gene: 6. There are 15 residues in the CDR3. The CDR3 is CASSARGTPYNEQFF. CDR3 bases: TGTGCCAGCAGCGCGCGGGGGACGCCCTACAATGAGCAGTTCTTC.

Comment on this clone: Relative to the germline gene, one junction end is altered; a read error may explain this. DNA of the CDR3: TGCGCCAGCACCTTGGGGGGTACCGGGACTAGCACTGAAGCTTTCTTT. This gives the protein CASTLGGTGTSTEAFF. The V gene is TRBV5-1, the J gene TRBJ1-1; a weak D match, TRBD1 (5 bases). The CDR3 loop spans 16 amino acids. CDR1 is SGHRS, CDR2 YFSETQ, per germline.

There are a few counts of this clone. The chain employs TRBV7-9 and TRBJ2-2; TRBD1 matches at 11 bases. With 5 bases clipped from V and 5 bases from J, the junction kept 4 bases outside the gene matches. The CDR3 contains 15 residues. The germline V gene encodes CDR1 SEHNR and CDR2 FQNEAQ (reference sequence). The CDR3 bases are TGTGCCAGCAGCCACCGGGACAGGGGGACCGGGGAGCTGTTTTTT. The encoded protein is CASSHRDRGTGELFF. Full variable domain (missing parts from reference TRBV7-9 and TRBJ2-2): DTGVSQNPRHKITKRGQNVTFRCDPISEHNRLYWYRQTLGQGPEFLTYFQNEAQLEKSRLLSDRFSAERPKGSFSTLEIQRTEQGDSAMYLCASSHRDRGTGELFFGEGSRLTVL.

This clone is a singleton in its sample. A read error may be the cause here, since a much bigger clone is one base away. This chain links TRBV6-5 with TRBJ1-5; the D gene is possibly TRBD1 (5 bases). The CDR3 loop spans 14 amino acids. Trimming removed 0 bases from V and 2 bases from J, with 5 bases in between. Germline V gene sequence: CDR1 MNHEY, CDR2 SVGAGI. CDR3 bases: TGTGCCAGCAGTTACTCAGGGGGCAATCAGCCCCAGCATTTT. This gives the protein CASSYSGGNQPQHF.

The chain combines TRBV7-9 with TRBJ1-5; D might be TRBD1 (5 bases). Germline V gene data show CDR1 as SEHNR and CDR2 as FQNEAQ (reference sequence). Trimming cost V 4 bases and J 1 base, with 11 bases left between them. This CDR3 contains 15 residues. CDR3 bases: TGTGCCAGCAGCTCTTCCGAGGGGAGCAATCAGCCCCAGCATTTT. Translation: CASSSSEGSNQPQHF.

The gene calls are TRBV27 and TRBJ2-1; D gene ambiguous. Trimming stripped 3 bases from V and 8 bases from J, with 17 bases between. The CDR3 is made up of 15 amino acids. Germline V gene sequence: CDR1 MNHEY, CDR2 SMNVEV (reference sequence). Here the CDR3 DNA reads TGTGCCAGCAGTTTCCTCGGGCTCAAGCAGGATGAGCAGTTCTTC. Translated: CASSFLGLKQDEQFF.

This chain connects TRBV18 to TRBJ1-3, with D unclear. Germline loops: CDR1 KGHSH, CDR2 LQKENI. The CDR3 sequence is 14 residues long. V was shortened by 2 bases and J by 2 bases, with 7 bases between the two germline ends. The CDR3 sequence: CASSPSRAGNTIYF. In DNA form, the CDR3 reads TGTGCCAGCTCACCATCCCGAGCTGGAAACACCATATATTTT.

This clone was observed a handful of times. The rearrangement uses TRBV5-1 and TRBJ2-3; 10 nucleotides agree with TRBD2. Trimming cost V 6 bases and J 9 bases; bases outside gene matches: 7. Looked up from germline, CDR1 is SGHRS and CDR2 is YFSETQ. The CDR3 totals 13 residues. Here the CDR3 DNA reads TGCGCCAGCACAACTAGCGGGATGGTGACGCAGTATTTT. Its translation: CASTTSGMVTQYF.

The rearrangement uses TRBV6-6 and TRBJ1-2; the match to TRBD1 covers 8 bases. J lost 5 bases, V lost 5 bases, and 10 bases had no gene match. Looked up from germline, CDR1 is MNHNY and CDR2 is SVGAGI (reference sequence). The CDR3 extends over 15 amino acids. Written as DNA, the CDR3 is TGTGCCAGCAGTACAGGGACAGGACCCATTTATGGCTACACCTTC. This encodes CASSTGTGPIYGYTF.